This entry concerns a single T cell receptor beta chain. The sample is drawn from a study of blood T cell repertoires in COVID-19. TCRdb keeps only in-frame clones here, not all; method: immunoSEQ multiplex PCR. The table records about 240,000 clones, about 90% of them present only once. The V and J ends lost 0 bases and 7 bases respectively, with 10 bases between them. The CDR3 is made up of 13 amino acids. The chain joins TRBV23-1 to TRBJ2-7; D may be TRBD1 (5 bases). TRBV23-1 is given ORF status, its function remaining uncertain. Input material: PBMCs or T cells enriched from blood (not recorded which). The source of this sequence is a woman in her thirties or forties with acute COVID-19. The CDR3 loop reads CASSQSSQGEQYF. The DNA for the CDR3 is TGCGCCAGCAGTCAATCGAGCCAGGGAGAGCAGTACTTC.